This T cell receptor beta chain derives from a study of blood T cell repertoires in COVID-19. The overall study: Italy, Spain and the United States were the sources of the convalescent and acute COVID-19 samples. The analysed material was cDNA or gDNA that came from T cells, B-cell-depleted T cells, or PBMCs.

CDR1 LGHDT and CDR2 YNNKEL come from the germline V gene (reference sequence). This CDR3 is built from 15 residues. Unmatched junction bases numbered 2, after V lost 3 bases and J lost 5 bases. Authors' data handling: Cell counts per sample came from amplifying reference gene primers. The table came from immunoSEQ multiplex PCR; TCRdb's copy has only in-frame clones and leaves some out. That table gives V, J and clone size, and the DNA gave D and trimming. The top ten hold roughly 6.3% of the sample, which has roughly 170,000 clones, about 84% seen once. The receptor's source is a human donor in a cohort sampled during active COVID-19. The sample was peripheral blood. V gene TRBV3-1 (or the pseudogene TRBV3-2) combines with J gene TRBJ2-1; 12 bases are a match to TRBD2. The CDR3 spells CASSHRLAGDNEQFF. The DNA of the CDR3 is TGTGCCAGCAGCCATCGACTAGCGGGGGACAATGAGCAGTTCTTC.